This TCR beta chain derives from a study of T cell repertoires in cytomegalovirus infection. Germline V gene sequence: CDR1 MNHEY, CDR2 SVGEGT. This CDR3 contains 13 residues. V lost 5 bases to trimming and J lost 6 bases, with 14 bases between them. A remark on this clonotype: Its antigen is unidentified.

TCRdb called the reads again in MiXCR, with one record for every CDR3 protein. The sample has 30,000 to 40,000 distinct CDR3 sequences, 40% to 65% seen once; the top ten hold 75% to 95%. This receptor was obtained from a human donor in good health (CMV status not recorded). Some clones in this sample may be carry-over from other donors' samples. The sequencing used CD8+ T cells from cultured PBMCs, collected from culture after CMV antigen stimulation. The V gene is TRBV6-2 or TRBV6-3, the J gene TRBJ2-7; a possible D gene is TRBD1 (6 bases). The CDR3 bases are TGTGCCAGCAGTCACCGAACAGGGTCCGAGCAGTACTTC. It specifies CASSHRTGSEQYF.